This T cell receptor (beta chain) appears in the sequencing data of a study of blood T cell repertoires in COVID-19. From germline, CDR1 is SGHAT and CDR2 FQDESV (reference sequence). This CDR3 is built from 13 residues. Between the trimmed V and J ends, which lost 5 bases and 4 bases, there was a span of 8 bases. Measured with immunoSEQ multiplex PCR; TCRdb has only the in-frame clones, and not every one. The table includes some 150,000 clones, more than 75% detected once. The TCR was taken from a woman between 25 and 40 years old with acute COVID-19. Source material: PBMCs or T cells enriched from blood (not recorded which). The chain uses TRBV11-1 and TRBJ2-2, with no clear D. The CDR3 loop reads CASSPDFTGELFF. CDR3 bases: TGTGCCAGCAGCCCAGACTTCACCGGGGAGCTGTTTTTT.